This T cell receptor (beta chain) was sequenced in a study of blood T cells in healthy people across ages. A J-beta primer mix and a sample-barcoded 5' primer were used in a second PCR of about 6 to 12 cycles. A template-switch adaptor that had 12 random nucleotides put a tag on each cDNA molecule. TCRdb redid the calling of the 5' RACE reads with MiXCR, one entry per CDR3 protein. Here the sample spans 780,000 or so distinct CDR3 sequences, more than 50% being singletons. Trimming cost V 5 bases and J 5 bases, with 9 bases left between them. The CDR3 contains 12 residues. Germline loops: CDR1 SGHAT, CDR2 FQNNGV. The authors drew 8.5 to 10 milliliters of peripheral blood from each donor.

This sequence originates from a man aged 35 to 55 in good health. The gene calls are TRBV11-2 and TRBJ2-5; D call uncertain. The material sequenced was blood. The CDR3 nucleotides are TGTGCCAGCAGCGATCTTCTGGAGACCCAGTACTTC. This sequence encodes CASSDLLETQYF.